A single count supports the clone carrying this T cell receptor beta chain. As yet, its antigen is unknown. This CDR3 is 12 amino acids long. The germline V gene has CDR1 SGHVS and CDR2 FNYEAQ. V was shortened by 2 bases and J by 5 bases, with 7 bases between the two germline ends. This entry is derived from a study of shared clonotypes between healthy human individuals. Whole-study context: Three plates each covered CD4 naive and memory; CD8 naive two, CD8 memory one.

Profiled with immunoSEQ multiplex PCR; TCRdb holds only in-frame clones, not every one. The table includes approximately 110,000 clones, roughly 66% detected once. Study results and caveats: Larger estimated richness was generally recorded for naive subsets relative to memory subsets. In the sorted subsets, rarefaction showed sequencing was incomplete despite large depth.

Sequencing used memory CD8+ T cells sorted from blood. As to subset: CD45RO+ cells pooled with CCR7-negative TemRA cells. The chain uses TRBV7-6 and TRBJ2-7; D is undetermined. This TCR came from a woman aged 25 to 39 in good health. The CDR3 region has the DNA TGTGCCAGCAGCTTATTTCCCCACGAGCAGTACTTC. Translated, it gives CASSLFPHEQYF. Using reference TRBV7-6 and TRBJ2-7 for the parts outside the CDR3, the full variable domain is GAGVSQSPRYKVTKRGQDVALRCDPISGHVSLYWYRQALGQGPEFLTYFNYEAQQDKSGLPNDRFSAERPEGSISTLTIQRTEQRDSAMYRCASSLFPHEQYFGPGTRLTVT.